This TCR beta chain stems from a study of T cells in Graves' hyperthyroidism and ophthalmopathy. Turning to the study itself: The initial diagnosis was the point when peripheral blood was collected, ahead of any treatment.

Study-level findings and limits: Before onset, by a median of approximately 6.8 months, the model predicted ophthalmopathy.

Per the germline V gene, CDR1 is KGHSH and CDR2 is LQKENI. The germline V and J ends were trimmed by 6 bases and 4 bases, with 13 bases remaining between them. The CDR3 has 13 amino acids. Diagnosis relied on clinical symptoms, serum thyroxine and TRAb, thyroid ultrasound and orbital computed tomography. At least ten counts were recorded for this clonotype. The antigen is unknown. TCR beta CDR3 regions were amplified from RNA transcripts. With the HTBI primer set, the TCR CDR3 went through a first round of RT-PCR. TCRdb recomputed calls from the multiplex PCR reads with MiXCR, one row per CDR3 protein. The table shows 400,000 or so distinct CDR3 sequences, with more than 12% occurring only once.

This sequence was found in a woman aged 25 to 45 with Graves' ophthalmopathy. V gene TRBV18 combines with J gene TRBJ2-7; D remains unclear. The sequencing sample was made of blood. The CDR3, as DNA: TGTGCCAGCTCCCCTATAGGGCAGTACGAGCAGTACTTC. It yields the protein CASSPIGQYEQYF.